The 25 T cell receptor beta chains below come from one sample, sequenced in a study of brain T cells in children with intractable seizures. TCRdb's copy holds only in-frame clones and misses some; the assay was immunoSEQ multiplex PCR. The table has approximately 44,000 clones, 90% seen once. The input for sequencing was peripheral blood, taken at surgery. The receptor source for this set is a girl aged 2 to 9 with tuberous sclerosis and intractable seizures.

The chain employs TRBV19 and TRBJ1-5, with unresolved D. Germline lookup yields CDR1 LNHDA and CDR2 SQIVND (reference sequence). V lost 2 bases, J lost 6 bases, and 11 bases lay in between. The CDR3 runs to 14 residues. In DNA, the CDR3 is TGTGCCAGTAGTATATCAGCGAGTGGTCAGCCCCAGCATTTT. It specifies CASSISASGQPQHF.

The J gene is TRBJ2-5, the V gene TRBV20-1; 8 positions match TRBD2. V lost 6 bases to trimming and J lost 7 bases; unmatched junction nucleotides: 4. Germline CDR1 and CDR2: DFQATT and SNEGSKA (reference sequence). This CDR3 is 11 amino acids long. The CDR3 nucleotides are TGCAGTGCCCGCGGGGGGTCGACCCAGTACTTC. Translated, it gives CSARGGSTQYF.

The CDR3 region is CASSLGVGQGSSKWDTEAFF. The DNA for the CDR3 is TGCGCCAGCAGCTTGGGTGTGGGACAGGGATCTTCCAAGTGGGACACTGAAGCTTTCTTT. The chain links TRBV5-1 to TRBJ1-1, with TRBD1 matching 9 bases. V dropped 0 bases and J dropped 3; count of bases not matched to a gene: 18. The germline CDR1 and CDR2 sequences are SGHRS and YFSETQ. This CDR3 contains 20 residues.

For the CDR3, the DNA is TGTGCCAGCAGCTTATGGTGGTCCCTTATAGGAATGGGCGGACGGAAAAACATTCAGTACTTC. Its protein product is CASSLWWSLIGMGGRKNIQYF. The chain has TRBV7-3 and TRBJ2-4, with no clear D. Trimming stripped 2 bases from V and 4 bases from J, with 30 bases between. Germline V gives CDR1 SGHTA, CDR2 FQGTGA. CDR3 length equals 21 residues.

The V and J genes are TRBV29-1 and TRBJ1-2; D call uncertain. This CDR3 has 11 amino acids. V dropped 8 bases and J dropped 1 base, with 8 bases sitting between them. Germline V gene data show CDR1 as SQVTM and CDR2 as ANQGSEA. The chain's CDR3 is CSHGSNYGYTF. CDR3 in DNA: TGCAGCCACGGTAGTAACTATGGCTACACCTTC.

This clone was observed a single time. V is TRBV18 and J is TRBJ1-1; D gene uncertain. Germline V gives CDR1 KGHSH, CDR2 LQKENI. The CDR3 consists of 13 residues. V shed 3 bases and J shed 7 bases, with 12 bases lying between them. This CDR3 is CASSPPYRDEAFF. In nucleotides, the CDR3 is TGTGCCAGCTCACCCCCATATCGTGATGAAGCTTTCTTT.

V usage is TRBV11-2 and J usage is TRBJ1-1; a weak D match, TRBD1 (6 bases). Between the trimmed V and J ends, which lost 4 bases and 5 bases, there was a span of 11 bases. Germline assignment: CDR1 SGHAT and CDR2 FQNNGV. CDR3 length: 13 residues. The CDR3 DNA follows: TGTGCCAGCAGCTCCGGACAGTTTACTGAAGCTTTCTTT. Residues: CASSSGQFTEAFF.

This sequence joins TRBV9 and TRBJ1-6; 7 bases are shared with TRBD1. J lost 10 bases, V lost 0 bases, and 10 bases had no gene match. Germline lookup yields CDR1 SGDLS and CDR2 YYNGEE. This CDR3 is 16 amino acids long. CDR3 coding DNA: TGTGCCAGCAGCGTAGACGGGGACAGTATGAGGTCACCCCTCCACTTT. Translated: CASSVDGDSMRSPLHF. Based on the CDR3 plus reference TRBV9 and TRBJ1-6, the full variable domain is DSGVTQTPKHLITATGQRVTLRCSPRSGDLSVYWYQQSLDQGLQFLIQYYNGEERAKGNILERFSAQQFPDLHSELNLSSLELGDSALYFCASSVDGDSMRSPLHFGNGTRLTVT.

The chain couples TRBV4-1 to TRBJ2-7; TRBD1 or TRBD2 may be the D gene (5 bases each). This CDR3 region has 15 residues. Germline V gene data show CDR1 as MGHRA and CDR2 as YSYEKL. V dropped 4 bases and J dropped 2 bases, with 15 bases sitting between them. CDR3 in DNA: TGCGCCAGCAGCCGATTGTGGGACGGAGCCTACGAGCAGTACTTC. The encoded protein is CASSRLWDGAYEQYF.

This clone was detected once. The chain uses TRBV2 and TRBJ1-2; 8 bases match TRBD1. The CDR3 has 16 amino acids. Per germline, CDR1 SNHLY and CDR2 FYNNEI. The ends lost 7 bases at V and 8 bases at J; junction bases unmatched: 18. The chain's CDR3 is CASILSERTGPRGYTF. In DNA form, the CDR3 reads TGTGCCAGCATACTAAGCGAGCGGACAGGGCCTAGGGGCTACACCTTC.

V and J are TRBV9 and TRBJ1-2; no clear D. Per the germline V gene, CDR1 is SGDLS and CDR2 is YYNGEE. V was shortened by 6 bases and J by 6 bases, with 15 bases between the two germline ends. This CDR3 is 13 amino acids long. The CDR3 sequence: CASTPGRLDGYTF. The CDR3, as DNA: TGTGCCAGCACCCCAGGACGCCTTGATGGCTACACCTTC. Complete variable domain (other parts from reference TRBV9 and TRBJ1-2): DSGVTQTPKHLITATGQRVTLRCSPRSGDLSVYWYQQSLDQGLQFLIQYYNGEERAKGNILERFSAQQFPDLHSELNLSSLELGDSALYFCASTPGRLDGYTFGSGTRLTVV.

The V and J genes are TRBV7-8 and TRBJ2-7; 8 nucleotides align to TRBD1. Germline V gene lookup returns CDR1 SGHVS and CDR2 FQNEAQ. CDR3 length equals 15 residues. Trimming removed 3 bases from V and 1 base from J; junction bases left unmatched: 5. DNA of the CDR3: TGTGCCAGCAGCTTGGACAGGGTTCTATCCTACGAGCAGTACTTC. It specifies CASSLDRVLSYEQYF.

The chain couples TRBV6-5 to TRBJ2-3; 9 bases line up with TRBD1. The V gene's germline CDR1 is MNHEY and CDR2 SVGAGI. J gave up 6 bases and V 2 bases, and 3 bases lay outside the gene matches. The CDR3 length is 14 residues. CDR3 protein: CASSYGTGTDTQYF. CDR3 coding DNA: TGTGCCAGCAGTTACGGGACAGGGACGGATACGCAGTATTTT.

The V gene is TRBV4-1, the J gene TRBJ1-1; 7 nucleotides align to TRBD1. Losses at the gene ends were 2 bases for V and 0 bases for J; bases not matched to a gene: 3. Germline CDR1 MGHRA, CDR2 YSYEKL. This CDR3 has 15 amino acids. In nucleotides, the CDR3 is TGCGCCAGCAGCCAAAAGACAGGGATGAACACTGAAGCTTTCTTT. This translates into CASSQKTGMNTEAFF.

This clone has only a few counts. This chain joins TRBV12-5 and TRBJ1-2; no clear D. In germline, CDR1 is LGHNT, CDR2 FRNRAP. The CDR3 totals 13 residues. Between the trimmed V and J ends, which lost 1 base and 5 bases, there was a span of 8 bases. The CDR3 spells CASGLGHRYGYTF. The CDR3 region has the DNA TGTGCTAGTGGTTTGGGACACCGGTATGGCTACACCTTC.

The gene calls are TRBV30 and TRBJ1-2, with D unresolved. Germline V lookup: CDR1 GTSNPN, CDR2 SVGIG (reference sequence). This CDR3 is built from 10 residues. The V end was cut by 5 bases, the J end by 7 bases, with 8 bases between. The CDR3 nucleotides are TGTGCCTGGGGGCGAGGTGGCTACACCTTC. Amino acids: CAWGRGGYTF.

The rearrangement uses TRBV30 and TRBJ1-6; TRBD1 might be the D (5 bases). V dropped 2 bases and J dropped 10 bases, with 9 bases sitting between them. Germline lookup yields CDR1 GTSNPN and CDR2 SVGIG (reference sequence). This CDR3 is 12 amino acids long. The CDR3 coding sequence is TGTGCCTGGAGTTTAGGGGTCTCACCCCTCCACTTT. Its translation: CAWSLGVSPLHF.

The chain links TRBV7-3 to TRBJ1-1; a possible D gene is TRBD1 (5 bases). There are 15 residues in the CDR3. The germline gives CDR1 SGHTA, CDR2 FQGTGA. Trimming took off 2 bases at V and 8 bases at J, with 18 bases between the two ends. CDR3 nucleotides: TGTGCCAGCAGCTTACGGGACCGCCAAAGGTGGGAAGCTTTCTTT. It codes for CASSLRDRQRWEAFF.

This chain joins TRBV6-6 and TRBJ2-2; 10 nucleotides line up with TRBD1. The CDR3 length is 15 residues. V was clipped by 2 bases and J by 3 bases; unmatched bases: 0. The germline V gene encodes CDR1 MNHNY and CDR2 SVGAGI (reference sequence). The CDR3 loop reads CASSYGTGDTGELFF. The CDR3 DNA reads TGTGCCAGCAGTTACGGGACAGGGGACACCGGGGAGCTGTTTTTT.

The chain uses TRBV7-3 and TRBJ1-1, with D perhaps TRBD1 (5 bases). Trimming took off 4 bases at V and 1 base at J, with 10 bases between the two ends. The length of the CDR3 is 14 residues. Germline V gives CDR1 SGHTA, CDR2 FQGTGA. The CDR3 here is CASSSQGWNTEAFF. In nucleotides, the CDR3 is TGTGCCAGCAGCTCCCAGGGTTGGAACACTGAAGCTTTCTTT.

The CDR3: CASSLPGQGGYTF. The CDR3 DNA sequence: TGTGCCAGCAGCTTACCGGGACAGGGTGGCTACACCTTC. The chain has TRBV7-9 and TRBJ1-2; 9 nucleotides line up with TRBD1. CDR3 size: 13 residues. With 2 bases clipped from V and 7 bases from J, the junction kept 2 bases outside the gene matches. The germline CDR1 and CDR2 sequences are SEHNR and FQNEAQ (reference sequence).

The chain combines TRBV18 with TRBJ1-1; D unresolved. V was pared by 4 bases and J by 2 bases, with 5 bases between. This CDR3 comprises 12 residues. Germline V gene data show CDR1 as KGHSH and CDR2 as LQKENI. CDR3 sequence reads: CASSLLNTEAFF. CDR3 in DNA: TGTGCCAGCTCACTCCTAAACACTGAAGCTTTCTTT. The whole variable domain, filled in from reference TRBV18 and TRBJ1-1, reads NAGVMQNPRHLVRRRGQEARLRCSPMKGHSHVYWYRQLPEEGLKFMVYLQKENIIDESGMPKERFSAEFPKEGPSILRIQQVVRGDSAAYFCASSLLNTEAFFGQGTRLTVV.

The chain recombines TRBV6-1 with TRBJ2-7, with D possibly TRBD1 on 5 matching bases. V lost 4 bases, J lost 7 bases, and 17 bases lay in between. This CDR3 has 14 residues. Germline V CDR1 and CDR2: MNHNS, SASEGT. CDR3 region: CASSVDPGLWEQYV. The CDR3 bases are TGTGCCAGCAGTGTGGACCCAGGGTTGTGGGAGCAGTACGTC.

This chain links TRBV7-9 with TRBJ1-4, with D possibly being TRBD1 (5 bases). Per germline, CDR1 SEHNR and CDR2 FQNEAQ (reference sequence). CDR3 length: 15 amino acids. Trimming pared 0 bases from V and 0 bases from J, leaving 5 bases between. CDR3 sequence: CASSLAGATNEKLFF. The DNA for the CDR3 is TGTGCCAGCAGCTTAGCAGGGGCAACTAATGAAAAACTGTTTTTT.

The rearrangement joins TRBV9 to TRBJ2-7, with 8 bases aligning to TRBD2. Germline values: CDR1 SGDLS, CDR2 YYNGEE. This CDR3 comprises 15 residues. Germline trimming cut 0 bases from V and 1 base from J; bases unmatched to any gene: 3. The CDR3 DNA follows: TGTGCCAGCAGCGTAGTCCCGGGGGGGTCCTACGAGCAGTACTTC. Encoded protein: CASSVVPGGSYEQYF.